The 21 T cell receptor beta chains given below trace back to one sample, sequenced in a study of shared clonotypes between healthy human individuals. Positively selected for CCR7, the CD45RO-negative cells used as naive CD8 cells excluded terminally differentiated effector memory CD45RA+ cells. Sequenced by immunoSEQ multiplex PCR; TCRdb stores in-frame clones only, minus some. The sample records over 800,000 clones, around 93% being singletons. The material sequenced was naive CD8+ T cells sorted from blood. The source is a man aged 30-40 years in good health.

V and J are TRBV28 and TRBJ2-1, with D possibly TRBD2 on 5 matching bases. CDR3 length: 14 amino acids. V gave up 8 bases and J gave up 0 bases, with 11 bases separating them. Germline V gives CDR1 MDHEN, CDR2 SYDVKM. In nucleotides, the CDR3 is TGTGCCAGCGGAGCGGCAGTCTCCTACAATGAGCAGTTCTTC. It yields the protein CASGAAVSYNEQFF. Full variable domain (rest looked up from reference TRBV28 and TRBJ2-1): DVKVTQSSRYLVKRTGEKVFLECVQDMDHENMFWYRQDPGLGLRLIYFSYDVKMKEKGDIPEGYSVSREKKERFSLILESASTNQTSMYLCASGAAVSYNEQFFGPGTRLTVL.

V gene TRBV28 combines with J gene TRBJ1-5; the D is unclear. Germline assignment: CDR1 MDHEN and CDR2 SYDVKM. This CDR3 has 12 residues. V was cut by 8 bases and J by 5 bases, with 10 bases left in between. CDR3 DNA sequence: TGTGCCAGCCTGAACAGATATCAGCCCCAGCATTTT. This gives the protein CASLNRYQPQHF. Based on the CDR3 plus reference TRBV28 and TRBJ1-5, the full variable domain is DVKVTQSSRYLVKRTGEKVFLECVQDMDHENMFWYRQDPGLGLRLIYFSYDVKMKEKGDIPEGYSVSREKKERFSLILESASTNQTSMYLCASLNRYQPQHFGDGTRLSIL.

This clone has a single count. The rearrangement links TRBV9 to TRBJ2-4, with 8 positions matching TRBD2. CDR3 length: 15 residues. The germline CDR1 and CDR2 sequences are SGDLS and YYNGEE. J was trimmed by 0 bases and V by 2 bases; bases with no gene match: 1. The CDR3 sequence: CASSVSGVAKNIQYF. CDR3 nucleotides: TGTGCCAGCAGCGTTAGCGGGGTAGCCAAAAACATTCAGTACTTC.

This chain links TRBV14 with TRBJ2-7; TRBD2 agrees at 9 bases. The CDR3 has 15 amino acids. With 2 bases clipped from V and 1 base from J, the junction kept 3 bases outside the gene matches. CDR1 SGHDN and CDR2 FVKESK come from the germline V gene. The CDR3 reads CASSQTSGHSYEQYF. CDR3 nucleotide sequence: TGTGCCAGCAGCCAAACTAGCGGGCATTCCTACGAGCAGTACTTC. Full variable domain (missing parts from reference TRBV14 and TRBJ2-7): EAGVTQFPSHSVIEKGQTVTLRCDPISGHDNLYWYRRVMGKEIKFLLHFVKESKQDESGMPNNRFLAERTGGTYSTLKVQPAELEDSGVYFCASSQTSGHSYEQYFGPGTRLTVT.

A word on this clone: This sample also contains other DNA sequences that code for the same CDR3. The genes are TRBV11-2 and TRBJ2-7, with no clear D. The CDR3 totals 13 residues. V gave up 1 base and J gave up 3 bases, with 7 bases separating them. Germline lookup yields CDR1 SGHAT and CDR2 FQNNGV. CDR3 sequence reads: CASSLGPSYEQYF. DNA of the CDR3: TGTGCCAGCAGCTTAGGTCCAAGCTACGAGCAGTACTTC. Looking up the rest from reference TRBV11-2 and TRBJ2-7 gives the full variable domain: EAGVAQSPRYKIIEKRQSVAFWCNPISGHATLYWYQQILGQGPKLLIQFQNNGVVDDSQLPKDRFSAERLKGVDSTLKIQPAKLEDSAVYLCASSLGPSYEQYFGPGTRLTVT.

This clone was counted between two and nine times. The chain uses TRBV18 and TRBJ2-5; unclear D gene. Per germline, CDR1 KGHSH and CDR2 LQKENI. Trimming took 3 bases from V and 2 from J, leaving 13 bases between them. This CDR3 spans 15 amino acids. CDR3 protein: CASSPEWAPQETQYF. The CDR3 nucleotides are TGTGCCAGCTCACCCGAGTGGGCCCCACAAGAGACCCAGTACTTC.

DNA of the CDR3: TGTGCCAGCAGTAGCCTCAATCAGCCCCAGCATTTT. Amino acids: CASSSLNQPQHF. The chain carries TRBV6-1 and TRBJ1-5, with no clear D. Trimming took off 5 bases at V and 3 bases at J, with 5 bases between the two ends. The V gene's germline CDR1 is MNHNS and CDR2 SASEGT. The CDR3 covers 12 residues.

The chain couples TRBV5-1 to TRBJ1-1; 7 bases are shared with TRBD1. The germline V gene has CDR1 SGHRS and CDR2 YFSETQ. The CDR3 totals 14 residues. V lost 0 bases to trimming and J lost 7 bases; unmatched junction nucleotides: 6. The CDR3, as DNA: TGCGCCAGCAGCTTGGACAGGGGCTTGATTGAAGCTTTCTTT. Translated: CASSLDRGLIEAFF.

The chain employs TRBV2 and TRBJ1-4, with 7 bases identical to TRBD1. Trimming cost V 6 bases and J 3 bases; bases outside gene matches: 7. Germline V CDR1 and CDR2: SNHLY, FYNNEI. This CDR3 spans 15 amino acids. CDR3 residues: CASRGTASPNEKLFF. In nucleotides, the CDR3 is TGTGCCAGCAGAGGGACAGCTTCACCTAATGAAAAACTGTTTTTT.

The table lists this clone with a count of one. The CDR3 loop reads CASLGGNEQFF. DNA for the CDR3: TGTGCCAGCCTCGGTGGCAATGAGCAGTTCTTC. The chain has TRBV27 and TRBJ2-1; D remains ambiguous. Trimming took off 8 bases at V and 6 bases at J, with 8 bases between the two ends. The length of the CDR3 is 11 residues. The V gene's germline CDR1 is MNHEY and CDR2 SMNVEV (reference sequence).

In its sample, this clone was seen once. The chain joins TRBV5-1 to TRBJ2-7; 7 nucleotides match TRBD1. Germline-derived CDR1 and CDR2 are SGHRS and YFSETQ. The V and J ends lost 4 bases and 0 bases, in that order; junction bases with no gene match: 7. The CDR3 is 15 amino acids. CDR3 residues: CASSHGQEISYEQYF. The CDR3 DNA follows: TGCGCCAGCAGCCACGGACAGGAGATCTCCTACGAGCAGTACTTC.

The V gene is TRBV7-3, the J gene TRBJ2-7; a weak D match, TRBD1 (5 bases). Germline loops: CDR1 SGHTA, CDR2 FQGTGA. V shed 5 bases and J shed 6 bases, with 23 bases lying between them. The CDR3 is 16 residues long. CDR3: CASSRDSSVWVGEQYF. CDR3 bases: TGTGCCAGCAGCCGCGACAGTTCGGTTTGGGTGGGCGAGCAGTACTTC.

The V call is TRBV28, the J call TRBJ1-1, with D maybe TRBD1 (6 bases). The CDR3 totals 18 residues. The ends were cut back, 5 bases at V and 1 base at J, with 23 bases in the middle. The germline V gene encodes CDR1 MDHEN and CDR2 SYDVKM. The CDR3 loop reads CASSLGLQQGRENTEAFF. CDR3 coding DNA: TGTGCCAGCAGTCTTGGCCTTCAACAGGGTCGAGAGAACACTGAAGCTTTCTTT.

J is TRBJ1-5 and V is TRBV30, with 8 bases that match TRBD1. Looked up from germline, CDR1 is GTSNPN and CDR2 is SVGIG (reference sequence). The CDR3 has 15 amino acids. After removal of 0 bases from V and 1 base from J, the junction contained 2 bases not matched to a gene. The CDR3 here is CAWSVYRGSNQPQHF. The CDR3 DNA is TGTGCCTGGAGTGTATACAGGGGGAGCAATCAGCCCCAGCATTTT.

The chain links TRBV13 to TRBJ2-3; TRBD1 matches 7 bases. Germline CDR1 reads PRHDT; CDR2 reads FYEKMQ (reference sequence). The trim removed 4 bases at V and 0 bases at J, leaving 7 bases unmatched. The CDR3 length is 16 residues. This CDR3 reads CASSSYGTESTDTQYF. The CDR3, as DNA: TGTGCCAGCAGCTCGTACGGGACAGAAAGCACAGATACGCAGTATTTT.

V and J are TRBV9 and TRBJ1-3; D gene unclear. Germline V CDR1 and CDR2: SGDLS, YYNGEE. Trimming stripped 4 bases from V and 0 bases from J, with 11 bases between. The CDR3 has 15 amino acids. The CDR3 sequence is CASSPRASSGNTIYF. The DNA for the CDR3 is TGTGCCAGCAGCCCCCGGGCCAGCTCTGGAAACACCATATATTTT.

This clone was detected once. The gene calls are TRBV28 and TRBJ2-7; D is undetermined. Germline V gene sequence: CDR1 MDHEN, CDR2 SYDVKM. V lost 6 bases and J lost 6, with 18 bases in between. The CDR3 sequence is 14 residues long. The CDR3 bases are TGTGCCAGCAGCCTAGAGTTGACGGAAGGCGAGCAGTACTTC. This sequence encodes CASSLELTEGEQYF. Full variable domain (remainder filled in from reference TRBV28 and TRBJ2-7): DVKVTQSSRYLVKRTGEKVFLECVQDMDHENMFWYRQDPGLGLRLIYFSYDVKMKEKGDIPEGYSVSREKKERFSLILESASTNQTSMYLCASSLELTEGEQYFGPGTRLTVT.

The rearrangement joins TRBV6-5 to TRBJ2-2; the match to TRBD1 covers 7 bases. The ends lost 6 bases at V and 6 bases at J; junction bases unmatched: 7. Germline V CDR1 and CDR2: MNHEY, SVGAGI. The CDR3 sequence is 14 residues long. CDR3: CASSYVGGAGELFF. CDR3 sequence (DNA): TGTGCCAGCAGCTACGTAGGGGGCGCCGGGGAGCTGTTTTTT.

Comment on this clone: The sample carries other DNA sequences with the same CDR3. The chain has TRBV9 and TRBJ2-1, with TRBD2 as a possible D gene (5 bases). The V gene lost 5 bases and the J gene lost 7 bases, with 7 bases spanning the gap. This CDR3 has 11 residues. Germline assignment: CDR1 SGDLS and CDR2 YYNGEE. Here the CDR3 DNA reads TGTGCCAGCAGGAGAGGGAATGAGCAGTTCTTC. Protein: CASRRGNEQFF. Full variable domain (remainder filled in from reference TRBV9 and TRBJ2-1): DSGVTQTPKHLITATGQRVTLRCSPRSGDLSVYWYQQSLDQGLQFLIQYYNGEERAKGNILERFSAQQFPDLHSELNLSSLELGDSALYFCASRRGNEQFFGPGTRLTVL.

The V gene is TRBV29-1, the J gene TRBJ2-2; D remains unclear. The CDR3 is made up of 11 amino acids. Trimming took off 3 bases at V and 4 bases at J, with 3 bases between the two ends. Germline CDR1 and CDR2: SQVTM and ANQGSEA. Here the CDR3 DNA reads TGCAGCGTTGATCTCACCGGGGAGCTGTTTTTT. Protein product: CSVDLTGELFF.

This clone was observed once. The chain links TRBV5-6 to TRBJ1-2; TRBD1 aligns across 10 bases. Germline-derived CDR1 and CDR2 are SGHDT and YYEEEE. After removal of 3 bases from V and 7 bases from J, the junction contained 15 bases not matched to a gene. This CDR3 is built from 17 residues. CDR3 protein: CASSYPFRDRGSFGYTF. The DNA of the CDR3 is TGTGCCAGCAGCTATCCCTTCCGGGACAGGGGATCATTTGGCTACACCTTC.